The TCR beta chain described here comes from a study of T cell repertoires in cytomegalovirus infection. About the research overall: Researchers turned to recently identified HLA-C-restricted CMV epitopes as well as well-studied HLA-B-restricted ones. CMV infection plus the matching HLA type was flagged by public TCR beta signatures.

As to this clonotype: Its antigen is unidentified.

Findings and limits, study-wide: Clonotypes of TCR beta that were HLA-C-restricted and CMV-specific dominated the ex vivo response. Carriers of CMV plus the relevant HLA were identified by cumulative public TCR beta family frequency.

The CDR3 covers 13 residues. CDR1 and CDR2 (germline): DFQATT, SNEGSKA (reference sequence). The ends were cut back, 5 bases at V and 2 bases at J, with 13 bases in the middle. MiXCR, run by TCRdb on the reads, gives a single entry per CDR3 protein. The data show around 900,000 distinct CDR3 sequences, with about a third seen just once and roughly 13% held by the top ten. The chain combines TRBV20-1 with TRBJ2-7, with D possibly matching TRBD2 (5 bases). The sequence derives from a human donor in good health (CMV status not recorded). Some clones in this sample may be carry-over from other donors' samples. The material sequenced was cultured CD8+ T cells from PBMCs, taken from culture after CMV antigen stimulation. CDR3 loop: CSARRTSTYEQYV. CDR3 DNA: TGCAGTGCTCGCCGGACTTCTACCTACGAGCAGTACGTC.